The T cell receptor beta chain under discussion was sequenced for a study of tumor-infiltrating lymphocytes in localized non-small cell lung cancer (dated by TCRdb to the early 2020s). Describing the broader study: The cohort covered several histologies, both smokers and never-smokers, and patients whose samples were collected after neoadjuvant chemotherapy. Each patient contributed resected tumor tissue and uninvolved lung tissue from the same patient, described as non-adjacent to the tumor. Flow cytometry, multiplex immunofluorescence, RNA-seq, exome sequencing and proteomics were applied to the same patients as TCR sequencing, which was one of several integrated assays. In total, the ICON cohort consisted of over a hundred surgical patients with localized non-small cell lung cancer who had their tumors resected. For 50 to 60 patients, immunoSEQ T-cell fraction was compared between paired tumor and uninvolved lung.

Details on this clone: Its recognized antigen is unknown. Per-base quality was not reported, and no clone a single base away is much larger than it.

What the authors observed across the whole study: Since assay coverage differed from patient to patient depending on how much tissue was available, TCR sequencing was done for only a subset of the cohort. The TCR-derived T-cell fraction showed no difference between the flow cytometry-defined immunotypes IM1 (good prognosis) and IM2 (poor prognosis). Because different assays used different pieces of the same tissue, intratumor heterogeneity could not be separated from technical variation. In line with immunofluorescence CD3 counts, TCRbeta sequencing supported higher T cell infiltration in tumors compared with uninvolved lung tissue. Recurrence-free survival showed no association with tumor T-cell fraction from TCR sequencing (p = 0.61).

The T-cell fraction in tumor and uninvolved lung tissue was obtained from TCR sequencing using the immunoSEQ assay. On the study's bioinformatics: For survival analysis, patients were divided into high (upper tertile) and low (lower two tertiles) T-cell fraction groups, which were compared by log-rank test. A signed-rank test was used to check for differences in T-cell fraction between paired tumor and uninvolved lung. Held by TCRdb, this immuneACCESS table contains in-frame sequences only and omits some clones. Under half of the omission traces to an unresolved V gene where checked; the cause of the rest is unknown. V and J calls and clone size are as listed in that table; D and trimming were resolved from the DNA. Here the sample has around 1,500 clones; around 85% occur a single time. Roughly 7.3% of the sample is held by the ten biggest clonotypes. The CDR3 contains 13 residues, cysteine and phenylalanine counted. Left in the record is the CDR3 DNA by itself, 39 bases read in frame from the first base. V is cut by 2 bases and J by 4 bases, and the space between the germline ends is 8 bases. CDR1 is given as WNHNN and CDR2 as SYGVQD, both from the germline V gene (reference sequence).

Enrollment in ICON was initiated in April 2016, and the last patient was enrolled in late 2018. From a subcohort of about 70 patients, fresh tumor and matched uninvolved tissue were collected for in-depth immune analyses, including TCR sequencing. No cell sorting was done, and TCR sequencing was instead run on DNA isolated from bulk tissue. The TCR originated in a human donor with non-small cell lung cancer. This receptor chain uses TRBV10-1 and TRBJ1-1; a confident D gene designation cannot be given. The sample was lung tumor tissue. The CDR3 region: CASSEEPGTEAFF. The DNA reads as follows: TGCGCCAGCAGTGAGGAACCAGGCACTGAAGCTTTCTTT.